This T cell receptor beta chain was found in a study of T-cell memory formation after mild COVID-19. Across the whole study: In these data, TCR clusters were largely donor specific.

This CDR3 has 15 residues. After removal of 5 bases from V and 3 bases from J, the junction contained 8 bases not matched to a gene. Germline V CDR1 and CDR2: MNHEY, SVGAGI. UMIs and sample barcodes were carried by the TCR alpha and TCR beta cDNA libraries that 5'RACE produced using constant-segment primers. TCRdb analysed the 5' RACE reads with MiXCR anew, one entry per CDR3 protein. The repertoire holds roughly 70,000 distinct CDR3 sequences, with over 15% as singletons. In its sample, this clonotype was seen a few times. The clonotype comes from an adult woman who had mild COVID-19 (a few samples of this study predate the infection). Cell type and time point are not known. The rearrangement uses TRBV6-5 and TRBJ2-7; 9 bases fit TRBD1. The sample consisted of PBMCs or a T cell subset sorted from them (not recorded which). CDR3 sequence: CASSERDREFYEQYF. The DNA of the CDR3 is TGTGCCAGCAGTGAAAGGGACAGGGAATTCTACGAGCAGTACTTC.